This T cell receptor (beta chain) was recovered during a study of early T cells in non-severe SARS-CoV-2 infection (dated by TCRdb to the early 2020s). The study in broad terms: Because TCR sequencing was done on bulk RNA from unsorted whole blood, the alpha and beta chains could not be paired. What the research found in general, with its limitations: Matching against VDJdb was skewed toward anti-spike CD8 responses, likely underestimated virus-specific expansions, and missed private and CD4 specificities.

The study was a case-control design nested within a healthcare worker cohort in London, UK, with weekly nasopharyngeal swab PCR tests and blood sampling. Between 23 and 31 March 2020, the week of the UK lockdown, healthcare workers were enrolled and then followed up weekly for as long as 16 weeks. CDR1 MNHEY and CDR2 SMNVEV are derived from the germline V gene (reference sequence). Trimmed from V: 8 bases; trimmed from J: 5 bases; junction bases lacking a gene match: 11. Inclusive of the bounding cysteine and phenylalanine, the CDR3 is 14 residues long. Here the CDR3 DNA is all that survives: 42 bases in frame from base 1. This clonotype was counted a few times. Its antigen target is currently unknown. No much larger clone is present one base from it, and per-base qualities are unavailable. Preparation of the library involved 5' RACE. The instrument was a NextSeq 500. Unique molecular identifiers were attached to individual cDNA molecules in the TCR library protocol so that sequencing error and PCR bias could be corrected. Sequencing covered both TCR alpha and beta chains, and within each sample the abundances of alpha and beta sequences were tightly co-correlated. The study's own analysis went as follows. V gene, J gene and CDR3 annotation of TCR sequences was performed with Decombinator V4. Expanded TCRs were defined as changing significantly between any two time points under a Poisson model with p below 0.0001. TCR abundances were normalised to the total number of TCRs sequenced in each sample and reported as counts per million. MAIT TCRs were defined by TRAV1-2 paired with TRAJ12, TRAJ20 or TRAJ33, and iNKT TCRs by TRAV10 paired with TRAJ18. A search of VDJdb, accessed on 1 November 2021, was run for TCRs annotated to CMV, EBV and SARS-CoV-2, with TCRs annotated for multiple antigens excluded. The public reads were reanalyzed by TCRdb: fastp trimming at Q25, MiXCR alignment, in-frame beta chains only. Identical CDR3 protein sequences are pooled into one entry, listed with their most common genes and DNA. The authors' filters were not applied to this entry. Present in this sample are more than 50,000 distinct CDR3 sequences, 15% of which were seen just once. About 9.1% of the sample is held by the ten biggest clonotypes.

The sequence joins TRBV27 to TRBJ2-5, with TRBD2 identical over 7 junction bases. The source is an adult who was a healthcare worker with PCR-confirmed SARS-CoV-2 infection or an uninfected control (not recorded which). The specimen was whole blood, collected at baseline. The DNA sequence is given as TGTGCCAGCTCCTCGGCGGGAGATGGGGAGACCCAGTACTTC. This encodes CASSSAGDGETQYF.